This note documents a single T cell receptor beta chain sequence. Its cognate antigen has yet to be identified. No clone much larger than this one lies a single base away; base qualities are absent. This entry belongs to a study of T cell responses to AZD1222 COVID-19 vaccine (dated by TCRdb to about 2021). In the study overall: A total of 230 to 250 trial participants underwent TCR sequencing, of whom roughly 210 received two doses of AZD1222 and some 26 received two doses of the MenACWY control vaccine. Trial participants were enrolled by age into 18-55, 56-69 and 70-plus year subgroups, with approximately 150, 28 and 58 TCR-sequenced participants respectively.

Overall results and qualifications from the work: Spike-specific TCR breadth and depth rose significantly after two AZD1222 doses compared with day 0 and with MenACWY recipients. Because no samples from the day 14 peak response were available, repertoires could be characterized only after the peak T cell response. Participants were mostly white British and included more females than males, and it was suggested by the authors that clonal diversity may have been underestimated. In the small 56-69-year group, the increase in depth fell short of significance, most likely because of low power. Reportedly, close to half of the unique spike-specific TCRs recognized epitopes lying outside the regions that are mutated in the B.1.351 and B.1.1.7 variants. CD4 TCRs associated with the vaccine covered the entire spike protein, and the dominant responses were in regions 160-218 and 743-854. Only 5 to 7 AZD1222 recipients were SARS-CoV-2 seropositive at baseline, limiting conclusions about previously exposed vaccinees.

The CDR3 regions of human TCRbeta chains were analyzed by immunosequencing. The original pipeline was this. TCRs in the repertoires were compared against a reference library of SARS-CoV-2-specific TCRs that had been generated with the MIRA antigen-specificity platform. Breadth was defined as the fraction of unique TCRs that were SARS-CoV-2-associated, and depth was defined as the fraction of total T cells that were SARS-CoV-2-associated. Each spike-specific TCR was assigned to its reactive spike region and to a CD4 or CD8 class using the MIRA data. Log10-transformed breadth and depth values were compared by one-way ANOVA with Sidak's multiple comparisons tests. TCRdb took over this immuneACCESS table, retaining in-frame rearrangements with V and J assigned. Such tables are incomplete; in checked studies, under half of the missing clones stem from an unresolved V gene, and the remainder is unexplained. Clone size and the V and J calls come from that table; the DNA yielded D and trimming. The sample has about 140,000 clones on record, 90% of them singletons. The ten largest clones take up around 1.6% of the sample.

From its cysteine to its phenylalanine, the CDR3 spans 15 amino acids. Only the CDR3 DNA stays, 45 bases, in frame from base 1. V is clipped by 2 bases and J by 3 bases, and the sequence between their germline boundaries is 11 bases long. The germline V gene (reference sequence) provides CDR1 SGHAT and CDR2 FQDESV. This specimen's time point label, interpreted: about 28 days (+/-7) after the second vaccine dose. AZD1222 recipients given second doses at about 4 weeks or at about 12 weeks were pooled, since spike-specific TCR depth and breadth were not found to differ between the two schedules. The vaccinee samples were drawn from two UK trials, COV001 and COV002, one of which was a single-blind randomized controlled phase 2/3 trial testing AZD1222 (ChAdOx1 nCoV-19) in healthy adults. For TCRbeta chain sequencing, PBMC samples were collected from trial participants at day 0 and at day 28 after the second dose.

The sequence derives from an adult who received the AZD1222 COVID-19 vaccine. The input for sequencing was peripheral blood, taken 28 days after the second AZD1222 dose. The sequence is built from TRBV11-1 and TRBJ1-5; the D gene cannot be resolved reliably. CDR3 protein: CASSLNNSPNQPQHF. In nucleotide form, the sequence is TGTGCCAGCAGCTTAAATAACTCACCCAATCAGCCCCAGCATTTT.